This T cell receptor beta chain emerged from a study of blood T cell repertoires in COVID-19. The data were produced by immunoSEQ multiplex PCR, yet TCRdb's version contains in-frame clones alone and is incomplete. The data hold 55,000 to 80,000 clones, with over 70% observed a single time. The V end lost 5 bases, the J end lost 6 bases, and 17 bases lay between the germline ends. Per the germline V gene, CDR1 is SGHTA and CDR2 is FQGTGA. The CDR3 totals 15 residues. V gene TRBV7-3 combines with J gene TRBJ2-1; possible D gene TRBD1, 6 bases. Material: peripheral blood. The sequence came from a man between 50 and 59 years old with active COVID-19. The CDR3 coding sequence is TGTGCCAGCAGCCCGAACGCCGGGACATCCAATGAGCAGTTCTTC. Translated, it gives CASSPNAGTSNEQFF.